These T cell receptor beta chains were read from a single sample in a study of Tregs in tolerant kidney transplant recipients. The assay was immunoSEQ multiplex PCR, and TCRdb's table has in-frame clones only and misses some. The repertoire holds roughly 250,000 clones, with 80% to 85% as singletons. Sample: CD4+ T cells from blood. The receptors were gathered from a human donor in good health. CDR3s include the opening cysteine and the closing phenylalanine or tryptophan. A D gene is named only where the DNA matches it firmly. Only some rows state a clone size, as once, few, many or a class for expanded clones.

j_gene | d_gene | abundance | v_gene | CDR3nt | CDR3aa
TRBJ1-2 | TRBD1 | . | TRBV6-5 | TGTGCCAGCAGACAGGGGGCGCAGTTAAAAAATGGCTACACCTTC | CASRQGAQLKNGYTF
TRBJ2-7 | TRBD1 | . | TRBV5-1 | TGCGCCAGCAGCTTGAAGGGGACAGGGAGAACCTACGAGCAGTACTTC | CASSLKGTGRTYEQYF
TRBJ1-4 | TRBD1 | once | TRBV19 | TGTGCCATCCAGGACAGGGCTCGCGAAAAACTGTTTTTT | CAIQDRAREKLFF
TRBJ1-1 | . | . | TRBV27 | TGTGCCAGCAGTTTTGTGAGGGGGGGCAAAAATGAAGCTTTCTTT | CASSFVRGGKNEAFF
TRBJ2-7 | TRBD1 | . | TRBV5-4 | TGTGCCAGCAGCGCCCGGGACAGGGGTTACGAGCAGTACTTC | CASSARDRGYEQYF
TRBJ2-2 | TRBD1 | . | TRBV4-2 | TGTGCCAGCAGCCAAGGACAGGGGGCTAACACCGGGGAGCTGTTTTTT | CASSQGQGANTGELFF
TRBJ1-1 | . | . | TRBV5-1 | TGCGCCAGCAGGCCTGCAGCATCTAACACTGAAGCTTTCTTT | CASRPAASNTEAFF
TRBJ2-1 | TRBD2 | . | TRBV5-4 | TGTGCCACCTACTGGAGGCTAGCGGGGCCGAATGAGCAGTTCTTC | CATYWRLAGPNEQFF
TRBJ2-5 | TRBD2 | . | TRBV2 | TGTGCCAGCAGGGCCGGAGGAGCGGGGGGGCAAGAGACCCAGTACTTC | CASRAGGAGGQETQYF
TRBJ1-5 | . | few | TRBV30 | TGTGCCTGGAACCGGAACGAATATCAGCCCCAGCATTTT | CAWNRNEYQPQHF
TRBJ1-2 | TRBD1 | . | TRBV10-3 | TGTGCCATCAATGGGGTTACAGGGGTAACTGGCTACACCTTC | CAINGVTGVTGYTF
TRBJ1-2 | . | . | TRBV18 | TGTGCCAGCTCACCACGAAGTCCTTCCAACTATGGCTACACCTTC | CASSPRSPSNYGYTF
TRBJ2-2 | . | . | TRBV5-4 | TGTGCCAGCAGCCCCGGGACTGCGGGTTCCGGGGAGCTGTTTTTT | CASSPGTAGSGELFF
TRBJ1-4 | . | . | TRBV5-6 | TGTGCCAGCAGCTTGAGGGGGACTAATGAAAAACTGTTTTTT | CASSLRGTNEKLFF
TRBJ2-1 | TRBD2 | . | TRBV5-8 | TGTGCCAGCAGCCTCGGACTAGCGGGGGGTGGATGGTTCTTC | CASSLGLAGGGWFF
TRBJ2-7 | . | . | TRBV11-3 | TGTGCCAGCAGCTTAGGGACTAACTACGAGCAGTACTTC | CASSLGTNYEQYF
TRBJ2-5 | . | . | TRBV5-4 | TGTGCCAGCAAGCTTCAGGCAGGACAAGAGACCCAGTACTTC | CASKLQAGQETQYF
TRBJ2-7 | TRBD2 | . | TRBV4-1 | TGCGCCAGCAGCCAAGGGGAGCGGGAGGGAGCAGGGTACTTC | CASSQGEREGAGYF
TRBJ2-3 | TRBD1 | . | TRBV6-4 | TGTGCCAGCAGTGACGGGACAGGGGCCACAGATACGCAGTATTTT | CASSDGTGATDTQYF
TRBJ2-2 | TRBD1 | . | TRBV10-3 | TGTGCCATCAGTGGATCCCCGGGACAGGGGGGGGAGACCGGGGAGCTGTTTTTT | CAISGSPGQGGETGELFF
TRBJ2-1 | . | few | TRBV6-6 | TGTGCCAGCAGCTCGGTTAGGAATGAGCAGTTCTTC | CASSSVRNEQFF
TRBJ1-4 | . | few | TRBV11-2 | TGTGCCAGCAGCCTGGACAGATGGAGTGAAAAACTGTTTTTT | CASSLDRWSEKLFF
TRBJ1-5 | TRBD1 | once | TRBV2 | TGTGCCAGCAGTGACAGGGGGAGACAGCCCCAGCATTTT | CASSDRGRQPQHF
TRBJ2-7 | . | . | TRBV7-9 | TGTGCCAGCAGCCTCACTACACTCGAGCAGTACTTC | CASSLTTLEQYF
TRBJ1-1 | . | once | TRBV9 | TGTGCCAGCAGCGTAGGGGGATTCGGCACTGAAGCTTTCTTT | CASSVGGFGTEAFF
TRBJ1-2 | . | . | TRBV6-1 | TGTGCCAGCAGGGGGGACGGACCCTATGGCTACACCTTC | CASRGDGPYGYTF
TRBJ2-5 | . | . | TRBV18 | TGTGCCAGCTCACCTGCTGCGGGAGAGACCCAGTACTTC | CASSPAAGETQYF
TRBJ2-1 | . | . | TRBV4-1 | TGCGCCAGCAGCCAAGCACAACGAAGCTCCTACAATGAGCAGTTCTTC | CASSQAQRSSYNEQFF
TRBJ1-5 | . | . | TRBV7-8 | TGTGCCAGCAGCCGGAACAGGGCGGCGGGCAATCAGCCCCAGCATTTT | CASSRNRAAGNQPQHF
TRBJ2-7 | . | . | TRBV10-1 | TGCGCCAGCAGTGAGTCGAAGGCCGGCTCCTACGAGCAGTACTTC | CASSESKAGSYEQYF
TRBJ2-5 | . | . | TRBV5-1 | TGCGCCAGCAGCTTGGGCGAGGGCCCGAGGGGGGAGACCCAGTACTTC | CASSLGEGPRGETQYF
TRBJ2-3 | TRBD1 | . | TRBV5-6 | TGTGCCAGCAAGTACAGGGGGACGGGCACAGATACGCAGTATTTT | CASKYRGTGTDTQYF
TRBJ1-2 | . | few | TRBV7-9 | TGTGCCAGCAGCCGCGACCAGATCGTGGGCTACACCTTC | CASSRDQIVGYTF
TRBJ1-2 | . | . | TRBV4-2 | TGTGCCAGCAGCCAAGGGGACGGAAGCGGTGGCTACACCTTC | CASSQGDGSGGYTF
TRBJ2-1 | . | . | TRBV18 | TGTGCCAGCTCACCGCAACGGGGGGCCTTTTACAATGAGCAGTTCTTC | CASSPQRGAFYNEQFF
TRBJ2-3 | . | . | TRBV5-1 | TGCGCCAGCAGCTTCGGTGGGTACGCAGATACGCAGTATTTT | CASSFGGYADTQYF
TRBJ2-3 | TRBD2 | . | TRBV10-3 | TGTGCCACCAGGGCCAGACTAGCGGGGGGGGGCACAGATACGCAGTATTTT | CATRARLAGGGTDTQYF
TRBJ1-2 | TRBD1 | . | TRBV10-3 | TGTGCCATCAGTGATTTGGACAGGGAGGGCTACACCTTC | CAISDLDREGYTF
TRBJ2-1 | TRBD2 | few | TRBV2 | TGTGCCAGCAGTGAAGGGCTAGCGGGGGGGCAGGGTGAGCAGTTCTTC | CASSEGLAGGQGEQFF
TRBJ1-5 | TRBD1 | . | TRBV7-2 | TGTGCCAGCAGCTTACAGGGGGCTTTAGGTCAGCCCCAGCATTTT | CASSLQGALGQPQHF
TRBJ2-3 | . | . | TRBV18 | TGTGCCAGCTCACCACAGCCAAGGGCGAGAGATACGCAGTATTTT | CASSPQPRARDTQYF
TRBJ1-2 | TRBD1 | . | TRBV6-1 | TGTGCCACCGACAGGGGAAACTATGGCTACACCTTC | CATDRGNYGYTF